These T cell receptor beta chains were read from a single sample in a study of blood T cells in healthy people across ages. MiXCR, run by TCRdb on the 5' RACE reads, gives a single entry per CDR3 protein. In the table there are about 1.8 million distinct CDR3 sequences, 49% of which are singletons. The source material was blood. These receptors originate from a middle-aged woman in good health. The conserved cysteine and the conserved F or W are not part of the CDR3 here.

>TRBV25-1|TRBJ2-3
ASEEDRGGTDTQY
>TRBV6-5|TRBJ2-3
ASSYRGSGGAVADTQY
>TRBV6-2/TRBV6-3|TRBJ1-2
ASGARFPALHHGYT
>TRBV10-1|-
ASSESPGHRRETQY
>TRBV9|TRBJ2-7
ASSVTSSHEQY
>TRBV20-1|TRBJ2-3
SARDLRTEGPPDTQY
>TRBV7-9|TRBJ1-5
ASSRADSNQPQH
>TRBV7-8|TRBJ2-7
ASSHRRTEPYEQY
>TRBV6-1|-
ASSEAGGIRDEQY
>TRBV6-2/TRBV6-3|TRBJ1-5
ASRTEGWQPQH
>TRBV29-1|TRBJ2-3
SVVSRARTADTQY
>TRBV9|TRBJ1-2
ASSVGRNHYGYT
>TRBV2|-
ASSAGGRGEQY
>TRBV18|TRBJ2-4
ASSPRTGENTKNIRY
>TRBV6-1|TRBJ2-7
ASSERGDRVAYEQY
>TRBV12-3/TRBV12-4|TRBJ2-4
ASSPTQGIPQAKNIQY
>TRBV10-2|TRBJ2-3
ASSESAGRTDTQY
>TRBV7-2|TRBJ2-5
ASSLGTGIQTTQY
>TRBV6-2/TRBV6-3|TRBJ2-7
ASSFGGAGYEQY
>TRBV29-1|TRBJ2-1
SVGGGIYNEQF
>TRBV12-3/TRBV12-4|TRBJ2-1
ASSFSGLLASSYNEQF
>TRBV9|TRBJ2-1
ASSVAMWDDNEQF
>TRBV20-1|TRBJ2-3
SAREGSTWADTQY
>TRBV7-2|TRBJ1-2
ASYDLTGGYT